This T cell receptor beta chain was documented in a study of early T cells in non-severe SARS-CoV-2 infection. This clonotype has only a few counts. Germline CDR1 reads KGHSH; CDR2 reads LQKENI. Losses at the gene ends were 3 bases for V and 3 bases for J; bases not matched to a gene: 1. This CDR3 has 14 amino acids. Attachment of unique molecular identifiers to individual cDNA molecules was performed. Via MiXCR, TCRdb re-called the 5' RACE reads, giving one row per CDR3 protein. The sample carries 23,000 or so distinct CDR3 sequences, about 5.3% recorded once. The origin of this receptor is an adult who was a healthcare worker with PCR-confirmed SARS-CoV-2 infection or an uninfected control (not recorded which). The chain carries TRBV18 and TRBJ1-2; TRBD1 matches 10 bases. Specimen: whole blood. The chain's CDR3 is CASSPGQGYYGYTF. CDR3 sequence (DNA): TGTGCCAGCTCACCGGGACAGGGGTACTATGGCTACACCTTC.